The rows below give T cell receptor beta chains drawn from one sample of a study of tumor-infiltrating lymphocytes in primary liver carcinoma. TCRdb reprocessed the multiplex PCR reads with MiXCR, giving one entry per CDR3 protein. In the table there are approximately 24,000 distinct CDR3 sequences, around 78% of which are singletons. Material: liver tumor tissue from sampling region 3. All receptors come from a man aged 35 to 55 with primary liver carcinoma and hepatitis B virus infection. Both conserved end residues are part of each CDR3. D genes are given only for firm matches. The listing skips clone size in some rows; elsewhere it reads once, few, many or a size class.

clone_size	v_call	j_call	d_call	cdr3_nt	cdr3_aa
-	TRBV5-4	TRBJ2-1	-	TGTGCCAGAAGCTTAGGGGGGGCGACCCTGTGCTCCTACAATGAGCAGTTCTTC	CARSLGGATLCSYNEQFF
-	TRBV5-6	TRBJ2-2	TRBD1	TGTGCCAACAGTCCCGGGACAGAGGTCACCAGGGAGCTGTTTTTT	CANSPGTEVTRELFF
-	TRBV11-2	TRBJ2-5	TRBD2	TGTGCCAGCAGCTTAGTAGGCAGGAGACGGGAGGCCCTGTACTTC	CASSLVGRRREALYF
-	TRBV11-2	TRBJ1-4	-	TGTGCCAGCAGCAAGTCTCCAGTTGGAACAAATGAAAAACTGTTTTTT	CASSKSPVGTNEKLFF
-	TRBV28	TRBJ2-7	TRBD2	TGTGCCTGCAGTTTTTTCGGACTAACGGGAGGGCGAATCTCCTACGAGCAGTACTTC	CACSFFGLTGGRISYEQYF
-	TRBV30	TRBJ2-5	-	TGTGCCTACTTAGAGCGCGATTCTCAAGAGACCCAGTATTTC	CAYLERDSQETQYF
-	TRBV6-5	TRBJ2-7	TRBD2	TGTGGCAGTTACGCGGGAGAGCTAGGCGAGCTGTACTTC	CGSYAGELGELYF
-	TRBV11-2	TRBJ2-5	TRBD1	TGTGCCAGTAGCCATACTCCTGGCAGGGGGATAGAGACCCAGTACTTC	CASSHTPGRGIETQYF
large	TRBV11-2	TRBJ2-1	TRBD2	TGTGCCAGCAGCTTAGAGCTCCTAGCGGGAATGAATGAGCAGTTCTTC	CASSLELLAGMNEQFF
-	TRBV18	TRBJ2-7	TRBD2	TGTGCCAGCTCACAAACGACTAGCGGGAGTACGTACGAGCAGTACTTC	CASSQTTSGSTYEQYF
few	TRBV11-2	TRBJ2-1	TRBD1	TGTGCCAGCAGCTCCGGGACAGGGGCTAAAGATGAGCAGTTCTTC	CASSSGTGAKDEQFF
-	TRBV6-5	TRBJ2-2	-	TGTGCCAGCAGTGTCAACGGCGACGGGGAGCTGTATTTT	CASSVNGDGELYF
-	TRBV11-2	TRBJ2-2	-	TGTGCCAGCAGCTTAGCATTTGGGGGGGCGAACACCGGGGGGCTGTTGTTT	CASSLAFGGANTGGLLF
medium-sized	TRBV5-5	TRBJ1-4	-	TGTGCCAGCAGCTTTGTGGGGAATGAAAAACTGTTTTTT	CASSFVGNEKLFF
-	TRBV7-9	TRBJ2-1	-	TGTGACAGCGGCTCTAAGCGGGCCTACAATGAGCAGTTCTTC	CDSGSKRAYNEQFF
-	TRBV11-3	TRBJ2-3	-	TGTGCCAGGAGCTTAGAGTCCTGGCGCACAGAAACGCAGTATTTC	CARSLESWRTETQYF
once	TRBV11-2	TRBJ2-5	-	TGTGCCAGCAGCCGAACTCCTGACGGGGAGAAGGAGACCCAGTACTTC	CASSRTPDGEKETQYF